The 5 T cell receptor beta chains below come from one sample, sequenced in a study of control samples from healthy donors and cancer patients. Using immunoSEQ multiplex PCR, the repertoire was profiled, and TCRdb retains in-frame clones only, with some absent. The repertoire consists of 85,000 to 95,000 clones, with 80% to 95% occurring once and the leading ten covering around 1%. Sequenced input: blood. All receptors derive from a woman in her thirties in good health.

The CDR3 loop is CASSRSLNTEAFF. The CDR3 nucleotides are TGTGCCAGCAGTCGGAGCTTGAACACTGAAGCTTTCTTT. The chain carries TRBV27 and TRBJ1-1; no definite D call. The CDR3 is made up of 13 amino acids. The V and J ends lost 5 bases and 0 bases respectively, with 7 bases between them. CDR1 and CDR2 from the germline V gene are MNHEY and SMNVEV (reference sequence).

The chain couples TRBV11-2 to TRBJ1-6; 12 nucleotides line up with TRBD1. Looked up from germline, CDR1 is SGHAT and CDR2 is FQNNGV. Germline trimming cut 5 bases from V and 4 bases from J; bases unmatched to any gene: 9. This CDR3 is built from 18 residues. CDR3: CASSRGQGALLYNSPLHF. Here the CDR3 DNA reads TGTGCCAGCAGCCGGGGACAGGGGGCCCTCCTTTATAATTCACCCCTCCACTTT.

This rearrangement joins TRBV28 to TRBJ1-1; 7 positions match TRBD1. Losses at the gene ends were 5 bases for V and 4 bases for J; bases not matched to a gene: 10. Per germline, CDR1 MDHEN and CDR2 SYDVKM. The CDR3 is 15 residues long. The CDR3 loop reads CASSEQGVPSTEAFF. DNA of the CDR3: TGTGCCAGCAGTGAGCAGGGGGTGCCGAGCACTGAAGCTTTCTTT. The complete variable domain, with remaining parts taken from reference TRBV28 and TRBJ1-1, reads DVKVTQSSRYLVKRTGEKVFLECVQDMDHENMFWYRQDPGLGLRLIYFSYDVKMKEKGDIPEGYSVSREKKERFSLILESASTNQTSMYLCASSEQGVPSTEAFFGQGTRLTVV.

The chain has TRBV9 and TRBJ2-1, with 9 bases fitting TRBD1. The V segment lost 4 bases and the J segment 0 bases; nucleotides outside the gene matches: 5. This CDR3 is 16 amino acids long. The germline gives CDR1 SGDLS, CDR2 YYNGEE. In DNA, the CDR3 is TGTGCCAGCAGCTACTACAGGGGGCTCTCCTACAATGAGCAGTTCTTC. Protein sequence: CASSYYRGLSYNEQFF.

J is TRBJ2-1 and V is TRBV5-1; 9 nucleotides line up with TRBD1. This CDR3 contains 15 residues. The germline V gene has CDR1 SGHRS and CDR2 YFSETQ. Trimming cost V 1 base and J 6 bases; bases outside gene matches: 5. The CDR3 sequence: CASSLRDRGVNEQFF. The CDR3 DNA is TGCGCCAGCAGCTTGAGAGACAGGGGGGTCAATGAGCAGTTCTTC.